The 19 T cell receptor beta chains given below trace back to one sample, sequenced in a study of early T cells in non-severe SARS-CoV-2 infection. MiXCR was run by TCRdb on the 5' RACE reads, yielding one entry per CDR3 protein. Here the sample spans under 85,000 distinct CDR3 sequences, 9.5% to 13% being singletons. Sequencing was done on a sample of whole blood. The origin of the receptors is an adult who was a healthcare worker with PCR-confirmed SARS-CoV-2 infection or an uninfected control (not recorded which).

This clonotype was observed a few times. The J gene is TRBJ2-3, the V gene TRBV11-2, with D tentatively TRBD2 (5 bases). The CDR3 loop spans 15 amino acids. Trimming stripped 6 bases from V and 12 bases from J, with 25 bases between. Looked up from germline, CDR1 is SGHAT and CDR2 is FQNNGV. CDR3 sequence (DNA): TGTGCCAGCAGGGCGGGCCAGTTCCTGACCGGCACCCAGTATTTT. This encodes CASRAGQFLTGTQYF.

The chain recombines TRBV3-1 with TRBJ1-2; D possibly corresponds to TRBD1 (5 bases). This CDR3 is built from 13 residues. The germline CDR1 and CDR2 sequences are LGHDT and YNNKEL (reference sequence). Trimming cost V 4 bases and J 4 bases, with 10 bases left between them. CDR3 sequence: CASSRGEGYGYTF. CDR3 DNA: TGTGCCAGCAGCCGGGGGGAAGGCTATGGCTACACCTTC. The full variable domain, completed using reference TRBV3-1 and TRBJ1-2, is DTAVSQTPKYLVTQMGNDKSIKCEQNLGHDTMYWYKQDSKKFLKIMFSYNNKELIINETVPNRFSPKSPDKAHLNLHINSLELGDSAVYFCASSRGEGYGYTFGSGTRLTVV.

This clonotype was detected only a few times. The CDR3 DNA reads TGTGCCAGCTCCCATATAGGGGTCGGGCAGTACTTC. Its translation: CASSHIGVGQYF. This sequence joins TRBV11-2 and TRBJ2-7, with D tentatively TRBD1 (5 bases). The germline V gene has CDR1 SGHAT and CDR2 FQNNGV. V was clipped by 8 bases and J by 9 bases, with 17 bases between them. The CDR3 extends over 12 amino acids.

This clonotype has ten or more counts. The chain joins TRBV27 to TRBJ1-1, with D possibly TRBD1 on 5 matching bases. The V end lost 6 bases, the J end lost 3 bases, and 11 bases lay between the germline ends. This CDR3 region has 13 residues. Looked up from germline, CDR1 is MNHEY and CDR2 is SMNVEV (reference sequence). CDR3 sequence reads: CASRQESYTEAFF. The CDR3 DNA reads as TGTGCCAGCAGACAGGAAAGTTACACTGAAGCTTTCTTT.

This clonotype has ten or more counts. This rearrangement joins TRBV2 to TRBJ2-1; TRBD1 aligns across 8 bases. Trimming at V came to 3 bases and at J to 6 bases, leaving 7 bases not matched to a gene. CDR1 SNHLY and CDR2 FYNNEI come from the germline V gene. This CDR3 is 15 amino acids long. CDR3 bases: TGTGCCAGCAGTGAGGCCCGACAGGGGCCCAATGAGCAGTTCTTC. This codes for CASSEARQGPNEQFF.

This clonotype was seen only a few times. The chain recombines TRBV12-3 or TRBV12-4 with TRBJ1-1; D is undetermined. The CDR3 has 16 residues. V was pared by 2 bases and J by 0 bases, with 13 bases between. The CDR3 DNA follows: TGTGCCAGCAGTTTATACCCAGCCGCGGTGAACACTGAAGCTTTCTTT. Translating gives CASSLYPAAVNTEAFF.

This rearrangement joins TRBV29-1 to TRBJ2-7, with D possibly matching TRBD1 (6 bases). Trimming left V 1 base short and J 2 bases short, with 9 bases between. Germline V lookup: CDR1 SQVTM, CDR2 ANQGSEA. This CDR3 region has 13 residues. CDR3 loop: CSVEGQDTYEQYF. The CDR3 DNA follows: TGCAGCGTTGAAGGACAGGATACCTACGAGCAGTACTTC.

The V call is TRBV10-1, the J call TRBJ1-1; D is unclear. V gave up 8 bases and J gave up 3 bases, with 13 bases separating them. The CDR3 consists of 13 residues. Germline CDR1 is WNHNN and CDR2 is SYGVQD (reference sequence). As DNA, the CDR3 is TGCGCCAGCTCACCGTATGTGGACACTGAAGCTTTCTTT. Its translation is CASSPYVDTEAFF.

The chain recombines TRBV4-2 with TRBJ1-2; D is unresolved. The CDR3 is 15 residues long. CDR1 is LGHNA and CDR2 is YNFKEQ in the germline V gene. Between the trimmed V and J ends, which lost 0 bases and 4 bases, there was a span of 12 bases. CDR3 sequence (DNA): TGTGCCAGCAGCCAAGATTGGGCAGGAGGCTATGGCTACACCTTC. Protein product: CASSQDWAGGYGYTF.

This clonotype was counted many times. The rearrangement links TRBV29-1 to TRBJ1-1; D call uncertain. Germline lookup yields CDR1 SQVTM and CDR2 ANQGSEA. V was cut by 4 bases and J by 3 bases, with 9 bases left in between. The length of the CDR3 is 12 residues. The CDR3, as DNA: TGCAGCGTTGTAGATAAAGACACTGAAGCTTTCTTT. This sequence encodes CSVVDKDTEAFF.

This clonotype was seen a handful of times. The gene calls are TRBV11-2 and TRBJ2-2; a possible D gene is TRBD1 (5 bases). CDR1 and CDR2 from the germline V gene are SGHAT and FQNNGV. The CDR3 length is 16 residues. V gave up 2 bases and J gave up 0 bases, with 10 bases separating them. CDR3 protein: CASSLFGHSNTGELFF. The CDR3 DNA follows: TGTGCCAGCAGCTTATTTGGACACTCGAACACCGGGGAGCTGTTTTTT.

The genes are TRBV3-1 and TRBJ2-7, with D possibly being TRBD2 (6 bases). Per germline, CDR1 LGHDT and CDR2 YNNKEL (reference sequence). Deletions cut 0 bases from V and 5 bases from J, with 14 bases between. The CDR3 spans 15 residues. Written as DNA, the CDR3 is TGTGCCAGCAGCCAAGAACCCAGCGGCGGGGACGAGCAGTACTTC. This translates into CASSQEPSGGDEQYF.

V is TRBV5-1 and J is TRBJ2-1; 7 bases fit TRBD2. The V gene's germline CDR1 is SGHRS and CDR2 YFSETQ. CDR3 size: 16 residues. V lost 5 bases, J lost 5 bases, and 13 bases stayed unmatched. The DNA of the CDR3 is TGCGCCAGCAGGTCTACCTCCGGGAGGTCACACAATGAGCAGTTCTTC. Translating gives CASRSTSGRSHNEQFF.

This clonotype appeared many times. The genes are TRBV20-1 and TRBJ1-4, with no clear D. CDR3 length: 13 residues. Germline V gives CDR1 DFQATT, CDR2 SNEGSKA (reference sequence). Trimming took off 6 bases at V and 7 bases at J, with 15 bases between the two ends. The CDR3 loop is CSAPGLGGEKLFF. The CDR3 nucleotides are TGCAGTGCCCCCGGGCTGGGAGGTGAAAAACTGTTTTTT.

This clonotype was observed many times. The rearrangement uses TRBV6-2 or TRBV6-3 and TRBJ2-7; 8 bases line up with TRBD1. The CDR3 covers 15 residues. V lost 3 bases and J lost 4; bases outside the gene matches: 8. Germline values: CDR1 MNHEY, CDR2 SVGEGT. The CDR3 protein is CASSYSGTGPYEQYF. The CDR3 nucleotides are TGTGCCAGCAGTTATTCCGGGACAGGCCCTTACGAGCAGTACTTC.

The sample holds many counts of this clonotype. The rearrangement uses TRBV6-2 or TRBV6-3 and TRBJ2-7; 12 bases fit TRBD2. The germline V gene has CDR1 MNHEY and CDR2 SVGEGT. The ends lost 2 bases at V and 4 bases at J; junction bases unmatched: 3. This CDR3 comprises 15 residues. DNA of the CDR3: TGTGCCAGCAGTTACCAGACTAGCGGGAGATACGAGCAGTACTTC. Its protein product is CASSYQTSGRYEQYF.

The table lists this clonotype with a few counts. The chain combines TRBV28 with TRBJ1-1, with 7 bases lining up with TRBD1. Unmatched junction bases numbered 11, after V lost 3 bases and J lost 1 base. In germline, CDR1 is MDHEN, CDR2 SYDVKM. The length of the CDR3 is 17 residues. For the CDR3, the DNA is TGTGCCAGCAGTTTCAGGAAGGGGGCCTTTGAGAACACTGAAGCTTTCTTT. It translates to CASSFRKGAFENTEAFF.

This clonotype appeared a few times. V usage is TRBV19 and J usage is TRBJ2-1; the match to TRBD2 covers 10 bases. In germline, CDR1 is LNHDA, CDR2 SQIVND (reference sequence). The CDR3 extends over 17 amino acids. Unmatched junction bases numbered 12, after V lost 0 bases and J lost 10 bases. The CDR3 DNA follows: TGTGCCAGTAGTATAGATCGGATGACCAGCGGGAGGGTCGAGCAGTTCTTC. This gives the protein CASSIDRMTSGRVEQFF.

Only a few counts were recorded for this clonotype. The chain has TRBV7-2 and TRBJ2-7; D is perhaps TRBD2 (6 bases). Trimming left V 5 bases short and J 6 bases short, with 14 bases between. Germline values: CDR1 SGHTA, CDR2 FQGNSA. This CDR3 is built from 13 residues. CDR3 DNA: TGTGCCAGCAGCCAGGTCAGCGGGCCCGAGCAGTACTTC. It yields the protein CASSQVSGPEQYF.